The 18 T cell receptor beta chains reported below all come from one sample, sequenced in a study of beta chain features in type 1 diabetes (dated by TCRdb to 2016 to 2018). The library was built by means of the immunoSEQ multiplex PCR assay. The entire amount of isolated RNA was reverse transcribed using the High Capacity cDNA Reverse Transcription Kit, so the sequenced TCRB transcripts were expressed ones. Entries here come from immuneACCESS through TCRdb and include only in-frame sequences with V and J called. Some clones fail to appear in such tables; in the studies checked, an unresolved V gene covers under half of the shortfall, and the cause of the remainder is unknown. This sample gives roughly 50,000 clones in total; approximately 45% of them show up just once. The ten largest account for approximately 1.3% of the sample. On the study overall, not on this receptor specifically: Type 1 diabetes patients showed a moderate but significant shortening of TCRB CDR3 length in all four CD4+ subsets.

Which antigens these TCRs recognize remains unknown. The sequencing sample was made of Tregs from blood. The sample's cell subset or site label, decoded: regulatory CD4+ T cells. These receptors were obtained from a man aged 25 to 40 with type 1 diabetes.

As concerns this clone: This sample includes further DNA sequences coding for the same CDR3. The chain has TRBV28 and TRBJ2-1; 8 nucleotides align to TRBD1. CDR1 is MDHEN, CDR2 SYDVKM, per germline. V lost 6 bases and J lost 6; bases outside the gene matches: 4. The CDR3 has 13 amino acids. The CDR3 region has the DNA TGTGCCAGCAGCCGGACAGGGTCCAATGAGCAGTTCTTC. Its translation: CASSRTGSNEQFF.

This clone was detected once. This chain joins TRBV5-1 and TRBJ2-1; the match to TRBD2 covers 7 bases. V lost 9 bases to trimming and J lost 4 bases; unmatched junction nucleotides: 10. The CDR3 is 14 amino acids. The germline V gene has CDR1 SGHRS and CDR2 YFSETQ. The DNA of the CDR3 is TGCGCCACCCGAAGCGGGATTAGGTACAATGAGCAGTTCTTC. Encoded protein: CATRSGIRYNEQFF.

By share, this clone ranks as medium-sized. The chain employs TRBV28 and TRBJ1-1; a possible D gene is TRBD1 (5 bases). CDR1 is MDHEN, CDR2 SYDVKM, per germline. The CDR3 totals 14 residues. V was clipped by 6 bases and J by 6 bases, with 17 bases between them. As DNA, the CDR3 is TGTGCCAGCAGGGCCCTAGGGGTTGAGGCTGAAGCTTTCTTT. This codes for CASRALGVEAEAFF.

This clone came up a few times. The chain has TRBV7-2 and TRBJ2-1; TRBD1 matches at 7 bases. J was trimmed by 3 bases and V by 1 base; bases with no gene match: 3. Germline values: CDR1 SGHTA, CDR2 FQGNSA. This CDR3 has 15 residues. The CDR3 coding sequence is TGTGCCAGCAGCTTAGACGGGACAGACTACAATGAGCAGTTCTTC. As protein: CASSLDGTDYNEQFF. The full variable domain, its missing parts supplied by reference TRBV7-2 and TRBJ2-1, is GAGVSQSPSNKVTEKGKDVELRCDPISGHTALYWYRQSLGQGLEFLIYFQGNSAPDKSGLPSDRFSAERTGGSVSTLTIQRTQQEDSAVYLCASSLDGTDYNEQFFGPGTRLTVL.

This clone was picked up a small number of times. V and J are TRBV7-2 and TRBJ2-7, with D unclear. The CDR3 is made up of 13 amino acids. Trimming pared 2 bases from V and 4 bases from J, leaving 9 bases between. CDR1 is SGHTA and CDR2 is FQGNSA in the germline V gene. Here the CDR3 reads CASSLSRQYEQYF. In DNA, the CDR3 is TGTGCCAGCAGCTTATCTCGTCAGTACGAGCAGTACTTC.

This chain connects TRBV27 to TRBJ2-1; 11 bases fit TRBD2. Germline V gene sequence: CDR1 MNHEY, CDR2 SMNVEV (reference sequence). This CDR3 is built from 20 residues. Trimming cost V 8 bases and J 6 bases; bases outside gene matches: 24. The CDR3 bases are TGTGCCAGCCAAGAGAAAGGACTAGCGGGCCTTTGGAGGCAGGTCAATGAGCAGTTCTTC. Translated: CASQEKGLAGLWRQVNEQFF.

The chain employs TRBV4-3 and TRBJ2-1, with D uncertain. Looked up from germline, CDR1 is LGHNA and CDR2 is YSLEER. V lost 1 base, J lost 8 bases, and 3 bases lay in between. The CDR3 runs 11 residues. CDR3: CASSQADEQFF. In nucleotides, the CDR3 is TGCGCCAGCAGCCAAGCTGATGAGCAGTTCTTC.

This clone turned up a few times. The chain carries TRBV9 and TRBJ2-1; maybe TRBD2 (5 bases). Deletions cut 0 bases from V and 8 bases from J, with 18 bases between. CDR3 size: 16 residues. Germline CDR1 reads SGDLS; CDR2 reads YYNGEE. CDR3 loop: CASSVGPGGPPDEQFF. DNA of the CDR3: TGTGCCAGCAGCGTAGGCCCAGGAGGTCCGCCTGATGAGCAGTTCTTC.

This chain links TRBV28 with TRBJ2-7, with D perhaps TRBD2 (6 bases). CDR3 length: 14 residues. The V and J ends lost 2 bases and 4 bases respectively, with 12 bases between them. Germline V gene lookup returns CDR1 MDHEN and CDR2 SYDVKM. For the CDR3, the DNA is TGTGCCAGCAGTTTACCGGGGGAGAATTACGAGCAGTACTTC. The encoded protein is CASSLPGENYEQYF.

The chain combines TRBV19 with TRBJ1-2, with D unclear. In germline, CDR1 is LNHDA, CDR2 SQIVND (reference sequence). V was pared by 10 bases and J by 7 bases, with 13 bases between. This CDR3 contains 11 residues. The CDR3 loop reads CATSPGSGYTF. The CDR3 DNA sequence: TGTGCCACCTCCCCCGGGAGTGGCTACACCTTC.

The chain uses TRBV19 and TRBJ2-6; tentative D call: TRBD2 (5 bases). CDR1 and CDR2 from the germline V gene are LNHDA and SQIVND (reference sequence). V was pared by 6 bases and J by 0 bases, with 6 bases between. CDR3 length: 14 amino acids. CDR3 nucleotides: TGTGCCAGTAGAGAGGGCTCTGGGGCCAACGTCCTGACTTTC. It codes for CASREGSGANVLTF.

The rearrangement uses TRBV18 and TRBJ1-1, with D perhaps TRBD1 (5 bases). V lost 4 bases and J lost 4, with 16 bases in between. CDR3 length: 15 amino acids. Per germline, CDR1 KGHSH and CDR2 LQKENI. CDR3 bases: TGTGCCAGCTCACGGGGGGGTGTGGAGAGCACTGAAGCTTTCTTT. Amino acid sequence: CASSRGGVESTEAFF.

V gene TRBV28 combines with J gene TRBJ1-5; 7 bases fit TRBD1. The CDR3 runs to 15 residues. V was clipped by 8 bases and J by 0 bases; unmatched bases: 7. Looked up from germline, CDR1 is MDHEN and CDR2 is SYDVKM. The CDR3 loop reads CASRRDSYSNQPQHF. The CDR3 DNA sequence: TGTGCCAGCCGTCGGGACAGCTATAGCAATCAGCCCCAGCATTTT. The whole variable domain, remainder taken from reference TRBV28 and TRBJ1-5, is DVKVTQSSRYLVKRTGEKVFLECVQDMDHENMFWYRQDPGLGLRLIYFSYDVKMKEKGDIPEGYSVSREKKERFSLILESASTNQTSMYLCASRRDSYSNQPQHFGDGTRLSIL.

The gene calls are TRBV7-8 and TRBJ2-3, with D uncertain. CDR1 SGHVS and CDR2 FQNEAQ come from the germline V gene. Trimming took off 2 bases at V and 0 bases at J, with 9 bases between the two ends. This CDR3 is 15 amino acids long. The CDR3 nucleotides are TGTGCCAGCAGCTTAATGGCGGCTAGCACAGATACGCAGTATTTT. It encodes CASSLMAASTDTQYF.

V usage is TRBV10-3 and J usage is TRBJ2-1; D gene unclear. Trimming removed 1 base at V and 2 bases at J, with 6 bases between. The CDR3 covers 14 residues. CDR1 is ENHRY and CDR2 is SYGVKD in the germline V gene. CDR3 in DNA: TGTGCCATCAGTGAGTTTCAGACCTACAATGAGCAGTTCTTC. Its translation is CAISEFQTYNEQFF.

This chain links TRBV6-1 with TRBJ1-1; D is perhaps TRBD1 (6 bases). Trimming took 6 bases from V and 6 from J, leaving 11 bases between them. Germline-derived CDR1 and CDR2 are MNHNS and SASEGT. The CDR3 is made up of 12 amino acids. For the CDR3, the DNA is TGTGCCAGCAGAACAGGGTATTCTGAAGCTTTCTTT. Translating gives CASRTGYSEAFF.

This clone came up a few times. The rearrangement links TRBV6-5 to TRBJ2-7; 10 bases are a match to TRBD2. Trimming at V came to 6 bases and at J to 3 bases, leaving 8 bases not matched to a gene. CDR1 and CDR2 (germline): MNHEY, SVGAGI. The CDR3 totals 15 residues. The CDR3 sequence is CASSRTSGRNYEQYF. The DNA for the CDR3 is TGTGCCAGCAGCCGGACTAGCGGACGGAACTACGAGCAGTACTTC.

This clone was seen a handful of times. DNA of the CDR3: TGTGCCAGCAGTTCCCACCGGGACAGCGCCAATGAGCAGTTCTTC. Translating it yields CASSSHRDSANEQFF. The gene calls are TRBV6-6 and TRBJ2-1; 7 bases map to TRBD1. Germline-derived CDR1 and CDR2 are MNHNY and SVGAGI (reference sequence). The CDR3 runs 15 residues. The J segment lost 6 bases and the V segment lost 4 bases, leaving 9 bases of the junction unmatched.